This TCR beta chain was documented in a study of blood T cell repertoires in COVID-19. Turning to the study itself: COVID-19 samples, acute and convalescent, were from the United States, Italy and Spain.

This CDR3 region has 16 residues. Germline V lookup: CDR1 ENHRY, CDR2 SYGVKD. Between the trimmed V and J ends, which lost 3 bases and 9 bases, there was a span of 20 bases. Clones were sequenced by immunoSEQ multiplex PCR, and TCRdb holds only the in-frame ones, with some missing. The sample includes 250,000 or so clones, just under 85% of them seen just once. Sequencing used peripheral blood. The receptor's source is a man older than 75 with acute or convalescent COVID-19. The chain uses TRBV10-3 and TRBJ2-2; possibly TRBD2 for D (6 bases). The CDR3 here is CAISEELRRELRELFF. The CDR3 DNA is TGTGCCATCAGTGAAGAGCTGAGGAGGGAGCTAAGGGAGCTGTTTTTT.